This TCR beta chain was sequenced during a study of Ad26.COV2.S vaccination and SARS-CoV-2 variants listed by TCRdb under 2021. Concerning the study at large: Donors in the vaccine arm were drawn from COV1001, a phase I-IIa trial of Ad26.COV2.S in healthy adults that was multicentre, randomized, double-blind and placebo-controlled. Trial participants were randomized into five groups of five, in which low-dose or high-dose Ad26.COV2.S was given once or twice, or placebo was given on both occasions. Ad26.COV2.S was administered intramuscularly at a dose of 5x10^10 or 1x10^11 viral particles, either as one shot or as two shots given 56 days apart. Blinding of investigators to trial group allocation was maintained during experiments and outcome assessment. TCRbeta repertoire sequencing was used to assess the specificity and breadth of SARS-CoV-2-reactive T cell receptors after Ad26.COV2.S vaccination. The TCR-sequenced set comprised about 32 samples: 19 Ad26.COV2.S vaccine recipients, 5 placebo recipients and 8 SARS-CoV-2 convalescent individuals.

The immunoSEQ Assay was the method used to sequence TCRbeta CDR3 regions. After extraction, genomic DNA underwent amplification by bias-controlled multiplex PCR, followed by high-throughput sequencing. Per the original workflow: Collapsing and filtering of sequences were performed to quantify the absolute abundance of each unique TCRbeta CDR3 region. T cell fraction was estimated by normalization of TCRbeta template counts to usable DNA, with usable DNA being measured through amplification of reference genes present in all nucleated cells. Repertoire TCRs were annotated as SARS-CoV-2-specific when V gene, CDR3 amino acid sequence and J gene were exactly matched to a known reactive TCR set. The reference SARS-CoV-2 TCR set was derived from MIRA and filtered for enrichment in COVID-19-positive ImmuneCODE repertoires, a step that removed public or cross-reactive TCRs. Based on the MIRA antigens, annotated TCRs were further analysed at the level of specific ORF or position within ORF. Breadth was defined as the number of annotated unique rearrangements divided by the total number of unique productive rearrangements, and depth was defined as the summed frequency of the annotated unique rearrangements. Group comparisons of TCR breadth used two-sided Wilcoxon rank-sum tests. TCRdb limited this immuneACCESS table to in-frame rearrangements with V and J called. A share of clones is missing; checked studies link under half to unresolved V genes, and the rest is unexplained. For V, J and clone size, that table is used; D and trimming come from the DNA. A total of roughly 700,000 clones appear in this sample, roughly 90% of them only once. The ten largest make up around 1.5% of the sample.

The meaning of the sample's treatment or condition label: roughly 20 received Ad26.COV2.S at low or high dose, single or two shots; roughly five received placebo; per-sample allocation not given. For vaccine and placebo recipients, the sequenced repertoires came from samples collected on day 63 after the first injection. Cohort 1b enrolled roughly 25 adults aged 18-55 years at a single site in Boston, USA, between 29 July and 7 August 2020. Ad26.COV2.S was a replication-incompetent adenovirus type 26 vector expressing a prefusion-stabilized SARS-CoV-2 spike protein from the original Wuhan strain. Overall results and qualifications from the work: Spike-specific TCR breadth was higher in Ad26.COV2.S recipients than in placebo recipients (P = 0.0014). The study lacked the statistical power to compare responses across vaccine doses or regimens. Substantial breadth of spike-specific CD8+ and CD4+ T cell responses was reported after vaccination. The authors noted that total T cell responses may have been underestimated by the TCR breadth and depth analyses. Non-spike TCR breadth was comparable between vaccine and placebo recipients, consistent with the vaccine containing only spike.

Reading the germline V gene (reference sequence) gives CDR1 LNHNV and CDR2 YYDKDF. Between the V and J ends, shortened by 8 bases and 2 bases respectively, the junction contains 10 bases. The CDR3, from cysteine to phenylalanine, totals 13 residues. Only CDR3 DNA is held: 39 bases, read in frame from base 1. With regard to this clone: Its antigen target is currently unknown. One base away there is no much larger clone; base qualities are not given.

This TCR was sampled from a person between 18 and 59 years old who received the Ad26.COV2.S COVID-19 vaccine or a placebo. The chain links TRBV15 with TRBJ2-1; the D gene is perhaps TRBD1 or TRBD2, as each covers 5 bases. Sequencing used peripheral blood, obtained in a trial of Ad26.COV2.S vaccine versus placebo. Here is the DNA: TGTGCCACCGGGACGGTAACCTACAATGAGCAGTTCTTC. This gives the protein CATGTVTYNEQFF.